This TCR beta chain derives from a study of response to subunit inactivated influenza vaccine. This clonotype was seen just once. No antigen is known for it. Relative to the germline gene, one junction end is altered; a read error may explain this. General study points: Every seasonal influenza vaccination brings in few new T cells, the authors suggested.

CDR1 and CDR2 (germline): SNHLY, FYNNEI. This CDR3 has 11 amino acids. Using its own MiXCR run on the RT-PCR reads, TCRdb lists one record per CDR3 protein. The sample yields just under 250,000 distinct CDR3 sequences, 9% to 15% seen once. The receptor was derived from a man aged 50 to 59 who received an inactivated influenza vaccine. This specimen consisted of non-naive T cells sorted from PBMCs, obtained less than 15 days before vaccination. The rearrangement links TRBV2 to TRBJ2-4; TRBD2 aligns across 9 bases. The CDR3, as DNA: TGTGCCAGCACCGCCGCGGGACTAGCAACCTTC. Translated: CASTAAGLATF.